A selection of T cell receptor beta chains follows, all from one sample in a study of cytomegalovirus exposure and HLA in healthy donors. Only in-frame clones appear in the TCRdb table, and some are missing; sequencing was by immunoSEQ multiplex PCR. This table holds some 130,000 clones, approximately 88% found once. Source material: PBMCs. These TCRs come from a woman between 18 and 29 years old in good health and CMV-seropositive. CDR3s include the opening cysteine and the closing phenylalanine or tryptophan. Each record gives: D gene, V gene, J gene, clone size, CDR3 protein, CDR3 DNA. D genes are given only for firm matches. Clone size is stated in some rows and not others, as once, few, many or a class when expanded.

d_call: TRBD2
v_call: TRBV6-5
j_call: TRBJ2-1
clone_size: .
cdr3_aa: CASSWMAGGGRNEQFF
cdr3_nt: TGTGCCAGCAGTTGGATGGCGGGAGGAGGAAGGAATGAGCAGTTCTTC

d_call: .
v_call: TRBV19
j_call: TRBJ1-1
clone_size: once
cdr3_aa: CASSTTGNTEAFF
cdr3_nt: TGTGCCAGTAGTACGACAGGGAACACTGAAGCTTTCTTT

d_call: .
v_call: TRBV4-2
j_call: TRBJ1-3
clone_size: .
cdr3_aa: CASSQDRRDTIYF
cdr3_nt: TGTGCCAGCAGCCAAGACCGACGGGACACCATATATTTT

d_call: .
v_call: TRBV11-3
j_call: TRBJ2-1
clone_size: .
cdr3_aa: CASSPFRGNEQFF
cdr3_nt: TGTGCCAGCAGCCCCTTCCGGGGCAATGAGCAGTTCTTC

d_call: .
v_call: TRBV7-6
j_call: TRBJ1-3
clone_size: .
cdr3_aa: CASSLGDRSGNTIYF
cdr3_nt: TGTGCCAGCAGCCTGGGAGACCGCTCTGGAAACACCATATATTTT

d_call: TRBD1
v_call: TRBV7-2
j_call: TRBJ1-2
clone_size: .
cdr3_aa: CASSLGDRLTGYTF
cdr3_nt: TGTGCCAGCAGCTTAGGGGACAGGCTGACAGGCTACACCTTC

d_call: .
v_call: TRBV27
j_call: TRBJ2-7
clone_size: few
cdr3_aa: CASSPHWQGSNEQYF
cdr3_nt: TGTGCCAGCAGCCCCCATTGGCAGGGCTCCAACGAGCAGTACTTC

d_call: .
v_call: TRBV11-3
j_call: TRBJ1-1
clone_size: .
cdr3_aa: CASSPGGAMNTEAFF
cdr3_nt: TGTGCCAGCAGCCCTGGCGGAGCCATGAACACTGAAGCTTTCTTT

d_call: .
v_call: TRBV11-3
j_call: TRBJ1-1
clone_size: .
cdr3_aa: CASSLPGKNTEAFF
cdr3_nt: TGTGCCAGCAGCTTACCGGGAAAGAACACTGAAGCTTTCTTT

d_call: TRBD1
v_call: TRBV6-1
j_call: TRBJ2-1
clone_size: .
cdr3_aa: CASSEFPWGQGGNEQFF
cdr3_nt: TGTGCCAGCAGTGAATTCCCATGGGGACAGGGTGGCAATGAGCAGTTCTTC

d_call: .
v_call: TRBV6-1
j_call: TRBJ1-5
clone_size: .
cdr3_aa: CASSDSGVRFVGQPQHF
cdr3_nt: TGTGCCAGCAGTGATAGCGGGGTTCGGTTTGTAGGTCAGCCCCAGCATTTT

d_call: .
v_call: TRBV11-2
j_call: TRBJ2-6
clone_size: .
cdr3_aa: CASSLVQGDSGANVLTF
cdr3_nt: TGTGCCAGCAGCTTAGTTCAGGGTGACTCTGGGGCCAACGTCCTGACTTTC

d_call: .
v_call: TRBV5-5
j_call: TRBJ1-2
clone_size: .
cdr3_aa: CASSSGDGYTF
cdr3_nt: TGTGCCAGCAGCTCAGGGGATGGCTACACCTTC

d_call: TRBD2
v_call: TRBV7-9
j_call: TRBJ2-3
clone_size: .
cdr3_aa: CASSPWTSGSATDTQYF
cdr3_nt: TGTGCCAGCAGCCCATGGACTAGCGGGAGTGCCACAGATACGCAGTATTTT